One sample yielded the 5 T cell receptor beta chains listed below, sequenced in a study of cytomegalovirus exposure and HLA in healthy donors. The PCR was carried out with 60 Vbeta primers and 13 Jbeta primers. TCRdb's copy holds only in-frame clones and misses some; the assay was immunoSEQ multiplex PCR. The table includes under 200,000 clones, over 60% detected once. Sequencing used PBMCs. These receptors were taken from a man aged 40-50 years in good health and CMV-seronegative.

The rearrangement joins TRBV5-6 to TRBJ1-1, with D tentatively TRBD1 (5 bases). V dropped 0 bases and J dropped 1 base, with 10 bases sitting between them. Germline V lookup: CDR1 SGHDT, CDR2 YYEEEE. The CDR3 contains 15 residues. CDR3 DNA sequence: TGTGCCAGCAGCTTGGCCAGGGCCGCGAACACTGAAGCTTTCTTT. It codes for CASSLARAANTEAFF.

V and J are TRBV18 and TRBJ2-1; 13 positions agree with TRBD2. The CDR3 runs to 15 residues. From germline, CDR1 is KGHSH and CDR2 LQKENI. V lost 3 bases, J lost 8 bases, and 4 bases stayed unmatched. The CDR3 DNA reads TGTGCCAGCTCACCGTCACTAGCGGGGGGGCATGAGCAGTTCTTC. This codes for CASSPSLAGGHEQFF.

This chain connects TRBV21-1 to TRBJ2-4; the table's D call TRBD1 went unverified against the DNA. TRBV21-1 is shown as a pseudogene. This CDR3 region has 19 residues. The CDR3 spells CASSARQGAPPGAKNIQYF. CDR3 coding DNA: TGTGCCAGCAGCGCGAGACAGGGGGCTCCACCGGGGGCCAAAAACATTCAGTACTTC.

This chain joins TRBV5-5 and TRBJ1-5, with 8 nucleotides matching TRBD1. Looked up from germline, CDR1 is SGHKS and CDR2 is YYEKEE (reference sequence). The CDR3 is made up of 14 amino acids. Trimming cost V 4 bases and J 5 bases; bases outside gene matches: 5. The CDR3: CASSQDRVYQPQHF. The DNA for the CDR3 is TGTGCCAGCAGCCAGGACAGGGTCTATCAGCCCCAGCATTTT.

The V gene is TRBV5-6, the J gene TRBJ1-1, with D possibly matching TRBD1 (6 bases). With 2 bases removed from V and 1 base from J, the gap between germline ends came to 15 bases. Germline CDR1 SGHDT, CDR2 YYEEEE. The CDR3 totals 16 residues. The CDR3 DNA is TGTGCCAGCAGCTTAAGAGCAGGGGAAGGGAACACTGAAGCTTTCTTT. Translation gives CASSLRAGEGNTEAFF.